This TCR beta chain was captured by sequencing in a study of cytomegalovirus exposure and HLA in healthy donors. Study results and caveats: At a 0.05 false discovery rate, a later analysis found over 15,000 TCR beta sequences to be associated with HLA alleles.

This CDR3 region has 16 residues. V lost 0 bases to trimming and J lost 7 bases, with 13 bases between them. CDR1 and CDR2 from the germline V gene are LGHNA and YNFKEQ. On this clone: What it binds is not known.

Vbeta (60) and Jbeta (13) primers were used in the PCR. Sequencing was performed with immunoSEQ multiplex PCR; in TCRdb, only in-frame clones are kept and a portion is missing. This sample lists around 44,000 clones; its ten largest clones have 6.1%. V is TRBV4-2 and J is TRBJ1-6, with D possibly matching TRBD1 (5 bases). The receptor was isolated from a male donor in good health and CMV-seropositive. Input material: PBMCs. Here the CDR3 reads CASSQDVLAGNSPLHF. Written as DNA, the CDR3 is TGTGCCAGCAGCCAAGATGTTTTGGCAGGGAATTCACCCCTCCACTTT.